This T cell receptor (beta chain) was retrieved from a study of metastatic and nonmetastatic thyroid tumors. As for the study in general: The study looked at repertoires side by side in blood and in tumor or nodule tissue from malignant and benign thyroid patients.

TCRdb re-clonotyped the PCR reads via MiXCR. The table shows about 92,000 clones, with around 14% occurring only once. At least ten counts were recorded for this clone. Its target is unknown. None of the patients had undergone any treatment ahead of thyroid surgery. With V trimmed by 5 bases and J by 6 bases, 12 bases remained unmatched. Germline CDR1 is LNHDA and CDR2 is SQIVND (reference sequence). CDR3 length: 15 amino acids. Study-wide results and limits: The study reportedly found significantly higher TCR beta diversity in malignant thyroid tumors than benign nodules, in blood and tumor.

The sample was blood. V usage is TRBV19 and J usage is TRBJ1-1; 7 nucleotides align to TRBD1. This receptor was taken from a female donor with papillary thyroid cancer or a benign thyroid nodule (not recorded which). Some clones in this sample may be carry-over from other donors' samples. The CDR3 DNA reads TGTGCCAGTAGTTCACGGGACAGAGGCCTCCCTGAAGCTTTCTTT. Translating it yields CASSSRDRGLPEAFF. The complete variable domain, with remaining parts taken from reference TRBV19 and TRBJ1-1, reads DGGITQSPKYLFRKEGQNVTLSCEQNLNHDAMYWYRQDPGQGLRLIYYSQIVNDFQKGDIAEGYSVSREKKESFPLTVTSAQKNPTAFYLCASSSRDRGLPEAFFGQGTRLTVV.